The 13 T cell receptor beta chains reported below all come from one sample, sequenced in a study of cytomegalovirus exposure and HLA in healthy donors. Primers: 60 Vbeta forward and 13 Jbeta reverse. The data were produced by immunoSEQ multiplex PCR, yet TCRdb's version contains in-frame clones alone and is incomplete. The table shows roughly 180,000 clones, with approximately 84% occurring only once. Sample: PBMCs. These receptors came from a female donor in good health and CMV-seronegative.

The CDR3 nucleotides read TGTGCCAGCAGCTTAGTTGTCGGGACACCAAGCACAGATACGCAGTATTTT. As protein: CASSLVVGTPSTDTQYF. This sequence joins TRBV11-2 and TRBJ2-3; possible D gene TRBD1, 6 bases. Germline V gene data show CDR1 as SGHAT and CDR2 as FQNNGV. This CDR3 comprises 17 residues. Trimming removed 1 base at V and 0 bases at J, with 14 bases between.

The chain links TRBV6-5 to TRBJ2-3; maybe TRBD2 (6 bases). CDR3 size: 13 residues. Trimming left V 6 bases short and J 9 bases short, with 16 bases between. Germline V gene data show CDR1 as MNHEY and CDR2 as SVGAGI. The CDR3 DNA reads TGTGCCAGCAGCCCCCCGGGGGAGATGACGCAGTATTTT. Translating it yields CASSPPGEMTQYF.

The chain employs TRBV7-8 and TRBJ1-5, with 8 nucleotides matching TRBD1. Germline values: CDR1 SGHVS, CDR2 FQNEAQ. V shed 7 bases and J 0 bases; nucleotides not matched to a gene: 5. The CDR3 has 15 residues. The CDR3 DNA follows: TGTGCCAGCACCCGACAGGGGAATAGCAATCAGCCCCAGCATTTT. Protein product: CASTRQGNSNQPQHF.

The chain links TRBV5-4 to TRBJ2-3; 11 bases are shared with TRBD2. CDR1 SGHNT and CDR2 YYREEE come from the germline V gene (reference sequence). The CDR3 has 16 residues. V shed 4 bases, J shed 6 bases, and the junction held 10 bases outside the gene matches. The CDR3 bases are TGTGCCAGCAGCCCCCGTAGCGGGGGGGCGGGGGATACGCAGTATTTT. Translating gives CASSPRSGGAGDTQYF.

The genes are TRBV27 and TRBJ2-6; 8 nucleotides match TRBD1. This CDR3 spans 18 amino acids. V lost 6 bases and J lost 0; bases outside the gene matches: 10. Germline V gene sequence: CDR1 MNHEY, CDR2 SMNVEV (reference sequence). The CDR3 protein is CASSGWGQESSGANVLTF. For the CDR3, the DNA is TGTGCCAGCAGCGGTTGGGGACAGGAGAGCTCTGGGGCCAACGTCCTGACTTTC. The whole variable domain, remainder taken from reference TRBV27 and TRBJ2-6, is EAQVTQNPRYLITVTGKKLTVTCSQNMNHEYMSWYRQDPGLGLRQIYYSMNVEVTDKGDVPEGYKVSRKEKRNFPLILESPSPNQTSLYFCASSGWGQESSGANVLTFGAGSRLTVL.

The chain carries TRBV19 and TRBJ2-3; a weak D match, TRBD2 (6 bases). Trimming took 7 bases from V and 4 from J, leaving 12 bases between them. The CDR3 has 13 amino acids. The germline V gene has CDR1 LNHDA and CDR2 SQIVND (reference sequence). In nucleotides, the CDR3 is TGTGCCAGTAACCCGGGAGTTTCAGATACGCAGTATTTT. This translates into CASNPGVSDTQYF.

J is TRBJ1-1 and V is TRBV18, with TRBD1 identical over 8 bases. Germline trimming cut 3 bases from V and 2 bases from J; bases unmatched to any gene: 8. The length of the CDR3 is 16 residues. Germline assignment: CDR1 KGHSH and CDR2 LQKENI. CDR3 in DNA: TGTGCCAGCTCACCCCTCGCCGGGACAGGAAACACTGAAGCTTTCTTT. It yields the protein CASSPLAGTGNTEAFF.

J is TRBJ1-2 and V is TRBV5-1; D gene ambiguous. The germline V gene has CDR1 SGHRS and CDR2 YFSETQ. The V gene lost 4 bases and the J gene lost 8 bases, with 15 bases spanning the gap. This CDR3 is built from 13 residues. In DNA form, the CDR3 reads TGCGCCAGCAGCCAGATATACCAGAGGGGCTACACCTTC. As protein: CASSQIYQRGYTF. The complete variable domain, with remaining parts taken from reference TRBV5-1 and TRBJ1-2, reads KAGVTQTPRYLIKTRGQQVTLSCSPISGHRSVSWYQQTPGQGLQFLFEYFSETQRNKGNFPGRFSGRQFSNSRSEMNVSTLELGDSALYLCASSQIYQRGYTFGSGTRLTVV.

This clone occurred a few times. The chain couples TRBV18 to TRBJ1-5; no clear D. Deletions cut 4 bases from V and 9 bases from J, with 16 bases between. Per the germline V gene, CDR1 is KGHSH and CDR2 is LQKENI. The CDR3 is made up of 14 amino acids. The CDR3 protein is CASSLEGGNRPQHF. DNA for the CDR3: TGTGCCAGCTCACTTGAAGGAGGAAACCGGCCCCAGCATTTT.

The V gene is TRBV5-1, the J gene TRBJ2-3; 7 bases line up with TRBD2. This CDR3 is built from 13 residues. CDR1 and CDR2 from the germline V gene are SGHRS and YFSETQ. V lost 2 bases to trimming and J lost 6 bases; unmatched junction nucleotides: 3. The CDR3 here is CASSLGEGDTQYF. CDR3 coding DNA: TGCGCCAGCAGCTTAGGGGAGGGGGATACGCAGTATTTT.

The chain employs TRBV30 and TRBJ1-6; D is unclear. The CDR3 consists of 13 residues. Trimming removed 3 bases from V and 4 bases from J, with 7 bases in between. CDR1 and CDR2 (germline): GTSNPN, SVGIG (reference sequence). In DNA, the CDR3 is TGTGCCTGGAGCGCACTTTATAATTCACCCCTCCACTTT. It is translated as CAWSALYNSPLHF.

The genes are TRBV5-1 and TRBJ1-4; TRBD1 matches at 7 bases. Germline V gene sequence: CDR1 SGHRS, CDR2 YFSETQ. This CDR3 is 14 amino acids long. V was clipped by 2 bases and J by 5 bases; unmatched bases: 3. CDR3: CASSLETGNEKLFF. The CDR3 DNA reads as TGCGCCAGCAGCTTAGAGACAGGGAATGAAAAACTGTTTTTT.

The chain couples TRBV4-2 to TRBJ1-5, with D maybe TRBD1 (6 bases). Germline lookup yields CDR1 LGHNA and CDR2 YNFKEQ. There are 15 residues in the CDR3. V was cut by 0 bases and J by 6 bases, with 12 bases left in between. The CDR3 region has the DNA TGTGCCAGCAGCCAAGATGGGGGGGCGGCTCAGCCCCAGCATTTT. Translated, it gives CASSQDGGAAQPQHF.